The rows below give T cell receptor beta chains drawn from one sample of a study of blood T cell repertoires in COVID-19. TCRdb's copy holds only in-frame clones and misses some; the assay was immunoSEQ multiplex PCR. The sample consists of 350,000 to 450,000 clones, 85% of them appearing once. The specimen was peripheral blood. Receptors originate from a woman aged 18-29 years with acute or convalescent COVID-19. The CDR3 runs from the conserved cysteine through the conserved F or W. Each record gives: V gene, J gene, D gene, clone size, CDR3 protein, CDR3 DNA. The D gene is left open where the match is weak. The listing skips clone size in some rows; elsewhere it reads once, few, many or a size class.

v_call: TRBV4-1
j_call: TRBJ2-7
d_call: -
clone_size: -
cdr3_aa: CASSPPGLEQYF
cdr3_nt: TGCGCCAGCAGCCCCCCAGGGCTTGAGCAGTACTTC

v_call: TRBV6-5
j_call: TRBJ2-7
d_call: TRBD1
clone_size: -
cdr3_aa: CASSSPGQGAGEQYF
cdr3_nt: TGTGCCAGCAGTTCCCCGGGGCAGGGGGCAGGCGAGCAGTACTTC

v_call: TRBV5-1
j_call: TRBJ2-5
d_call: -
clone_size: once
cdr3_aa: CASSFKLGAGETQYF
cdr3_nt: TGCGCCAGCAGCTTTAAACTGGGGGCGGGTGAGACCCAGTACTTC

v_call: TRBV3-1/TRBV3-2
j_call: TRBJ1-1
d_call: -
clone_size: -
cdr3_aa: CASSGGGEAFF
cdr3_nt: TGTGCCAGCAGTGGGGGCGGTGAAGCTTTCTTT

v_call: TRBV30
j_call: TRBJ1-4
d_call: -
clone_size: -
cdr3_aa: CACESGTNEKLFF
cdr3_nt: TGTGCCTGCGAATCAGGTACTAATGAAAAACTGTTTTTT

v_call: TRBV27
j_call: TRBJ1-6
d_call: TRBD1
clone_size: few
cdr3_aa: CASSLGTGSSPLHF
cdr3_nt: TGTGCCAGCAGCTTAGGGACAGGGTCTTCACCCCTCCACTTT

v_call: TRBV4-1
j_call: TRBJ2-7
d_call: TRBD1
clone_size: -
cdr3_aa: CASSQDTGGEQYF
cdr3_nt: TGCGCCAGCAGCCAAGACACAGGGGGCGAGCAGTACTTC

v_call: TRBV7-9
j_call: TRBJ1-2
d_call: TRBD1
clone_size: -
cdr3_aa: CASSDTRQGLNYGYTF
cdr3_nt: TGTGCCAGCAGCGATACTAGACAGGGATTGAACTATGGCTACACCTTC

v_call: TRBV19
j_call: TRBJ2-6
d_call: -
clone_size: -
cdr3_aa: CASRPRALSGANVLTF
cdr3_nt: TGTGCCAGTAGGCCCAGGGCCCTCTCTGGGGCCAACGTCCTGACTTTC

v_call: TRBV12-3/TRBV12-4
j_call: TRBJ1-1
d_call: -
clone_size: -
cdr3_aa: CASSYRKRTEAFF
cdr3_nt: TGTGCCAGCAGTTACAGGAAAAGGACTGAAGCTTTCTTT

v_call: TRBV7-3
j_call: TRBJ2-1
d_call: -
clone_size: many
cdr3_aa: CASSQGLQYHEQFF
cdr3_nt: TGTGCCAGCAGCCAAGGACTGCAATACCATGAGCAGTTCTTC

v_call: TRBV5-1
j_call: TRBJ2-7
d_call: -
clone_size: -
cdr3_aa: CASSLTATYEQYF
cdr3_nt: TGCGCCAGCAGCTTGACAGCCACCTACGAGCAGTACTTC

v_call: TRBV10-1
j_call: TRBJ2-1
d_call: -
clone_size: -
cdr3_aa: CASSFGRGAYNEQFF
cdr3_nt: TGCGCCAGCAGTTTTGGCAGGGGCGCCTACAATGAGCAGTTCTTC

v_call: TRBV12-3/TRBV12-4
j_call: TRBJ2-2
d_call: TRBD1
clone_size: -
cdr3_aa: CASSSTGAGELFF
cdr3_nt: TGTGCCAGCAGTTCGACAGGGGCCGGGGAGCTGTTTTTT

v_call: TRBV21-1
j_call: TRBJ2-3
d_call: -
clone_size: -
cdr3_aa: CASSNTRREIDTQYF
cdr3_nt: TGTGCCAGCAGCAATACGAGGCGGGAGATAGATACGCAGTATTTT

v_call: TRBV7-8
j_call: TRBJ2-2
d_call: TRBD1
clone_size: -
cdr3_aa: CASSLTGAGTGELFF
cdr3_nt: TGTGCCAGCAGCTTAACAGGGGCCGGGACCGGGGAGCTGTTTTTT

v_call: TRBV6-4
j_call: TRBJ1-6
d_call: -
clone_size: -
cdr3_aa: CASSPRGDSPLHF
cdr3_nt: TGTGCCAGCAGTCCCCGGGGGGATTCACCCCTCCACTTT

v_call: TRBV9
j_call: TRBJ2-1
d_call: TRBD2
clone_size: -
cdr3_aa: CASSGSGRGNEQFF
cdr3_nt: TGTGCCAGCAGCGGTAGCGGGAGGGGAAATGAGCAGTTCTTC

v_call: TRBV5-1
j_call: TRBJ2-1
d_call: TRBD2
clone_size: -
cdr3_aa: CASSYSGRPVYNEQFF
cdr3_nt: TGCGCCAGCAGTTATAGCGGGAGGCCCGTCTACAATGAGCAGTTCTTC

v_call: TRBV10-2
j_call: TRBJ1-5
d_call: TRBD1
clone_size: -
cdr3_aa: CASSEGQGGSNQPQHF
cdr3_nt: TGCGCCAGCAGTGAGGGACAGGGGGGAAGCAATCAGCCCCAGCATTTT